These 26 T cell receptor beta chains were all obtained from the same sample, sequenced in a study of CD8 T cell repertoires and HIV-1 epitope variants. Libraries were prepared by immunoSEQ multiplex PCR; TCRdb keeps only in-frame clonotypes and omits some of them. The sample holds several thousand clones; around 65% are singletons and the top ten take 41%. What these receptors recognize is not known. Sequences were obtained from cultured CD8+ T cells derived from PBMCs. Receptor source: a male donor with HIV.

V gene TRBV5-1 combines with J gene TRBJ1-4, with D possibly TRBD1 on 6 matching bases. The CDR3 is 14 amino acids. V was shortened by 0 bases and J by 8 bases, with 11 bases between the two germline ends. Germline-derived CDR1 and CDR2 are SGHRS and YFSETQ. The CDR3 loop reads CASSLAGEYEKLFF. The CDR3 DNA sequence: TGCGCCAGCAGCTTGGCAGGGGAATACGAAAAACTGTTTTTT.

This clone turned up a few times. This chain links TRBV20-1 with TRBJ2-1; no reliable D call. The CDR3 has 11 amino acids. From germline, CDR1 is DFQATT and CDR2 SNEGSKA (reference sequence). Trimming removed 0 bases from V and 14 bases from J, with 11 bases in between. DNA for the CDR3: TGCAGTGCTAGAGAACCAAACTCGGAGTTCTTC. This sequence encodes CSAREPNSEFF.

This clone has only a few counts. The chain is built from TRBV11-3 and TRBJ2-2, with D hard to call. Trimming took 0 bases from V and 12 from J, leaving 11 bases between them. Germline V gene data show CDR1 as SGHNT and CDR2 as YENEEA. The CDR3 runs 13 residues. The CDR3: CASSLESSSKLFF. DNA for the CDR3: TGTGCCAGCAGCTTAGAATCAAGTTCCAAGCTGTTTTTT.

This chain connects TRBV28 to TRBJ1-2; D remains unclear. The CDR3 length is 15 residues. Germline V lookup: CDR1 MDHEN, CDR2 SYDVKM. Trimming shortened V by 2 bases and J by 8 bases, and 18 bases separated the two germline ends. Here the CDR3 reads CASSLEGYPLWGYTF. CDR3 in DNA: TGTGCCAGCAGTTTAGAAGGGTACCCACTTTGGGGCTACACCTTC.

V usage is TRBV28 and J usage is TRBJ1-1; D is unclear. V gave up 5 bases and J gave up 5 bases, with 15 bases separating them. This CDR3 contains 14 residues. Germline assignment: CDR1 MDHEN and CDR2 SYDVKM. The CDR3 nucleotides are TGTGCCAGCAGTCCCCGAGAAACTGGGACTGAAGCTTTCTTT. Residues: CASSPRETGTEAFF.

This clone showed up just a few times. V is TRBV27 and J is TRBJ2-1, with a weak D call TRBD1 (6 bases). The V gene's germline CDR1 is MNHEY and CDR2 SMNVEV (reference sequence). This CDR3 comprises 17 residues. V was shortened by 2 bases and J by 0 bases, with 14 bases between the two germline ends. CDR3 DNA sequence: TGTGCCAGCAGTTTAAAACAGGGTGAGGGCTCCTACAATGAGCAGTTCTTC. Protein product: CASSLKQGEGSYNEQFF.

This sequence joins TRBV4-3 and TRBJ2-2; D is unclear. Deletions cut 0 bases from V and 4 bases from J, with 9 bases between. There are 15 residues in the CDR3. CDR1 is LGHNA and CDR2 is YSLEER in the germline V gene. The CDR3 DNA is TGCGCCAGCAGCCAAGACCGATCGGGCACCGGGGAGCTGTTTTTT. Residues: CASSQDRSGTGELFF.

The rearrangement joins TRBV6-5 to TRBJ1-1; D perhaps matches TRBD1 (6 bases). Trimming shortened V by 6 bases and J by 0 bases, and 14 bases separated the two germline ends. CDR3 size: 15 residues. The germline CDR1 and CDR2 sequences are MNHEY and SVGAGI. The CDR3 nucleotides are TGTGCCAGCAGAGCGCCCGGACAGCTGAACACTGAAGCTTTCTTT. This gives the protein CASRAPGQLNTEAFF.

This clone was seen a single time. V is TRBV7-2 and J is TRBJ2-1, with D uncertain. The CDR3 has 16 amino acids. CDR1 and CDR2 from the germline V gene are SGHTA and FQGNSA. Trimming shortened V by 6 bases and J by 4 bases, and 19 bases separated the two germline ends. DNA of the CDR3: TGTGCCAGCAGGCAAAGCGCAGGCGTCCTATACAATGAGCAGTTCTTC. Protein sequence: CASRQSAGVLYNEQFF.

V usage is TRBV13 and J usage is TRBJ2-3; TRBD1 aligns across 8 bases. The ends lost 3 bases at V and 6 bases at J; junction bases unmatched: 11. Germline assignment: CDR1 PRHDT and CDR2 FYEKMQ (reference sequence). CDR3 length: 16 residues. The CDR3 loop reads CASSFLPDRVADTQYF. The CDR3 DNA follows: TGTGCCAGCAGCTTCTTACCGGACAGGGTTGCGGATACGCAGTATTTT.

The rearrangement uses TRBV7-3 and TRBJ2-2; 9 nucleotides match TRBD1. Germline CDR1 SGHTA, CDR2 FQGTGA. The junction had 4 bases not matched to a gene; V was cut back by 5 bases and J by 6 bases. The CDR3 runs to 14 residues. The CDR3 region has the DNA TGTGCCAGCAGCCGGGACAGGGAGTCCGGGGAGCTGTTTTTT. It specifies CASSRDRESGELFF.

The CDR3 here is CASSDRWEGTDTQYF. The CDR3 region has the DNA TGTGCCAGCAGTGATAGGTGGGAGGGAACAGATACGCAGTATTTT. The chain has TRBV6-1 and TRBJ2-3, with TRBD2 matching over 7 bases. This CDR3 has 15 residues. Germline V gives CDR1 MNHNS, CDR2 SASEGT. V lost 3 bases, J lost 3 bases, and 6 bases stayed unmatched.

This chain joins TRBV7-9 and TRBJ1-6, with TRBD1 identical over 10 bases. The germline CDR1 and CDR2 sequences are SEHNR and FQNEAQ (reference sequence). Losses at the gene ends were 0 bases for V and 8 bases for J; bases not matched to a gene: 1. The CDR3 has 15 amino acids. The CDR3 sequence is CASSLAGQGYSPLHF. The CDR3 nucleotides are TGTGCCAGCAGCTTAGCGGGACAGGGGTATTCACCCCTCCACTTT.

This chain connects TRBV5-6 to TRBJ2-1, with TRBD2 matching over 7 bases. Trimming at V came to 5 bases and at J to 0 bases, leaving 8 bases not matched to a gene. The V gene's germline CDR1 is SGHDT and CDR2 YYEEEE. This CDR3 is built from 16 residues. Here the CDR3 DNA reads TGTGCCAGCAGTTTCGGGGGGACGAGCTCCTACAATGAGCAGTTCTTC. This sequence encodes CASSFGGTSSYNEQFF.

The J gene is TRBJ2-3, the V gene TRBV6-6; 9 bases fit TRBD2. Trimming took 8 bases from V and 2 from J; bases not matched to a gene: 8. The CDR3 extends over 15 amino acids. Germline-derived CDR1 and CDR2 are MNHNY and SVGAGI (reference sequence). CDR3 in DNA: TGTGCCAGCGCAGGGCGGGGGGGGACCACAGATACGCAGTATTTT. It is translated as CASAGRGGTTDTQYF.

The rearrangement links TRBV27 to TRBJ1-6; no clear D. Trimming took off 0 bases at V and 10 bases at J, with 7 bases between the two ends. This CDR3 contains 13 residues. CDR1 is MNHEY, CDR2 SMNVEV, per germline (reference sequence). CDR3 protein: CASSLSEGSPLHF. CDR3 in DNA: TGTGCCAGCAGTTTATCGGAGGGATCACCCCTCCACTTT.

V usage is TRBV15 and J usage is TRBJ1-4, with D perhaps matching TRBD1 (5 bases). V lost 3 bases and J lost 7, with 12 bases in between. CDR1 LNHNV and CDR2 YYDKDF come from the germline V gene (reference sequence). There are 14 residues in the CDR3. The CDR3, as DNA: TGTGCCACCAGCAGGGGTTCCGGGGGTGAAAAACTGTTTTTT. This sequence encodes CATSRGSGGEKLFF. Full variable domain (outside the CDR3, taken from reference TRBV15 and TRBJ1-4): DAMVIQNPRYQVTQFGKPVTLSCSQTLNHNVMYWYQQKSSQAPKLLFHYYDKDFNNEADTPDNFQSRRPNTSFCFLDIRSPGLGDTAMYLCATSRGSGGEKLFFGSGTQLSVL.

J is TRBJ2-7 and V is TRBV7-9, with D possibly called TRBD1 or TRBD2 (5 bases each). The CDR3 has 14 residues. V was pared by 3 bases and J by 2 bases, with 11 bases between. Germline V CDR1 and CDR2: SEHNR, FQNEAQ (reference sequence). The CDR3 loop is CASSFSGSPYEQYF. CDR3 nucleotides: TGTGCCAGCAGCTTTTCAGGGAGTCCCTACGAGCAGTACTTC.

This clone was seen a few times. The rearrangement links TRBV5-4 to TRBJ1-2; D gene uncertain. The CDR3 has 14 residues. CDR1 and CDR2 from the germline V gene are SGHNT and YYREEE (reference sequence). Trimming cost V 4 bases and J 4 bases, with 14 bases left between them. As DNA, the CDR3 is TGTGCCAGCAGCCCTTCCGAGGCGGGCTATGGCTACACCTTC. Its protein product is CASSPSEAGYGYTF.

The gene calls are TRBV27 and TRBJ2-5; TRBD2 matches 14 bases. This CDR3 is built from 17 residues. V was clipped by 6 bases and J by 4 bases; unmatched bases: 10. Germline values: CDR1 MNHEY, CDR2 SMNVEV (reference sequence). In DNA, the CDR3 is TGTGCCAGCAGCCCTACCGGGACTAGCGGGGGTTTAGAGACCCAGTACTTC. It translates to CASSPTGTSGGLETQYF.

The V call is TRBV2, the J call TRBJ2-3; either TRBD1 or TRBD2 may supply D (5 bases each). V shed 2 bases and J shed 1 base, with 13 bases lying between them. This CDR3 contains 16 residues. Germline V gives CDR1 SNHLY, CDR2 FYNNEI. Here the CDR3 reads CASSELGVVGTDTQYF. Written as DNA, the CDR3 is TGTGCCAGCAGTGAATTGGGGGTGGTCGGCACAGATACGCAGTATTTT.

This CDR3 reads CASSQTSFPYEQYF. In DNA form, the CDR3 reads TGTGCCAGCAGTCAGACTAGCTTCCCCTACGAGCAGTACTTC. The gene calls are TRBV6-5 and TRBJ2-7, with TRBD2 matching over 7 bases. CDR3 length equals 14 residues. With 5 bases clipped from V and 2 bases from J, the junction kept 6 bases outside the gene matches. CDR1 is MNHEY and CDR2 is SVGAGI in the germline V gene.

This clone appeared a few times. This chain joins TRBV2 and TRBJ1-4, with 8 positions matching TRBD1. Germline V gives CDR1 SNHLY, CDR2 FYNNEI. Losses at the gene ends were 3 bases for V and 4 bases for J; bases not matched to a gene: 10. The CDR3 spans 17 residues. CDR3 loop: CASSDWAGGSDNEKLFF. The CDR3 bases are TGTGCCAGCAGTGACTGGGCAGGGGGCAGTGATAATGAAAAACTGTTTTTT.

The V and J genes are TRBV7-6 and TRBJ2-7; no definite D call. Trimming took off 5 bases at V and 5 bases at J, with 16 bases between the two ends. Per germline, CDR1 SGHVS and CDR2 FNYEAQ. This CDR3 contains 14 residues. The CDR3: CASSPYGPGDEQYF. The CDR3 DNA reads as TGTGCCAGCAGCCCCTACGGCCCCGGCGACGAGCAGTACTTC. The full variable domain, in which reference TRBV7-6 and TRBJ2-7 provide the parts outside the CDR3, is GAGVSQSPRYKVTKRGQDVALRCDPISGHVSLYWYRQALGQGPEFLTYFNYEAQQDKSGLPNDRFSAERPEGSISTLTIQRTEQRDSAMYRCASSPYGPGDEQYFGPGTRLTVT.

This clone was counted only a few times. The chain combines TRBV6-5 with TRBJ2-7; no definite D call. Germline V lookup: CDR1 MNHEY, CDR2 SVGAGI. The V gene lost 4 bases and the J gene lost 2 bases, with 12 bases spanning the gap. CDR3 length: 14 residues. CDR3 in amino acids: CASSSDVSAYEQYF. For the CDR3, the DNA is TGTGCCAGCAGTTCAGATGTCTCGGCCTACGAGCAGTACTTC.

This chain links TRBV11-2 with TRBJ2-7; D gene uncertain. Germline loops: CDR1 SGHAT, CDR2 FQNNGV. With 1 base removed from V and 3 bases from J, the gap between germline ends came to 7 bases. This CDR3 spans 13 amino acids. The CDR3: CASSLVRSYEQYF. In nucleotides, the CDR3 is TGTGCCAGCAGCTTAGTGCGAAGCTACGAGCAGTACTTC.